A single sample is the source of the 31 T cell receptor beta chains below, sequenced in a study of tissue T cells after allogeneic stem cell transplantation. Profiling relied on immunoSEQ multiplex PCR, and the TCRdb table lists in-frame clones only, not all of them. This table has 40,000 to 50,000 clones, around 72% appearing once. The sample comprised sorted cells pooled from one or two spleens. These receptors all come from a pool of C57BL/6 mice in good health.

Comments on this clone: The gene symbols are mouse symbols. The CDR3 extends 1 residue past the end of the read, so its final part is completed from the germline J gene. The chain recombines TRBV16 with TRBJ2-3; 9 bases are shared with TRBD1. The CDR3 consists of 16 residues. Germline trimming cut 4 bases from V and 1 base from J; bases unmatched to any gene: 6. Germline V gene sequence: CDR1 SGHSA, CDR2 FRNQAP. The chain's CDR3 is CASSWGTGSGAETLYF. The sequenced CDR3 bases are TGTGCAAGCAGCTGGGGGACAGGGAGTGGTGCAGAAACGCTGTAT.

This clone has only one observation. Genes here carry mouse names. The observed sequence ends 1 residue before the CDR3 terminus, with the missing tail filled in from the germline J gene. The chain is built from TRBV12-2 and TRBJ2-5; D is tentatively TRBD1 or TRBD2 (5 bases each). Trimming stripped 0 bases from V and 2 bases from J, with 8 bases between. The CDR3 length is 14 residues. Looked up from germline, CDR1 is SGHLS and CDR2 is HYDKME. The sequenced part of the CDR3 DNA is TGTGCCAGCTCTCTCGATGGGACCCAAGACACCCAGTAC. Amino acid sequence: CASSLDGTQDTQY. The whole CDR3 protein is CASSLDGTQDTQYF.

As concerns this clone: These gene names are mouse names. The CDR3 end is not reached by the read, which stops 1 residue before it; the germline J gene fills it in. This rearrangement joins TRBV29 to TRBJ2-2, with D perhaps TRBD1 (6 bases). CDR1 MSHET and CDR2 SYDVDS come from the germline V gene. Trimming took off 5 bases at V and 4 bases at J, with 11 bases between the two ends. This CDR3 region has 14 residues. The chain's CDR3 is CASSPQGSTGQLYF. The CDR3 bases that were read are TGTGCTAGCAGTCCCCAGGGGAGCACCGGGCAGCTCTAC.

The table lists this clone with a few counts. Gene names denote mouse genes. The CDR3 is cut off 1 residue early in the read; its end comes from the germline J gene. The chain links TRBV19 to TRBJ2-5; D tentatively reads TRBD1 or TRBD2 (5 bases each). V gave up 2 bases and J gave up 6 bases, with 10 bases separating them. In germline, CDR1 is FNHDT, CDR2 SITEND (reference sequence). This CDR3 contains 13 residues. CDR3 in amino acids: CASSIRDGDTQYF. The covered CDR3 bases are TGTGCCAGCAGTATCAGGGACGGGGACACCCAGTAC.

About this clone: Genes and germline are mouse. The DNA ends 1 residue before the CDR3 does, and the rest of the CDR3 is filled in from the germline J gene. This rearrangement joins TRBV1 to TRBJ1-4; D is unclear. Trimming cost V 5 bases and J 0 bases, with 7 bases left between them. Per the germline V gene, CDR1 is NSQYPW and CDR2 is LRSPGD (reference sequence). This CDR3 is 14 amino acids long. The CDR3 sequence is CTCSLGLSNERLFF. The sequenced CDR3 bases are TGCACCTGCAGTCTCGGGCTTTCCAACGAAAGATTATTT. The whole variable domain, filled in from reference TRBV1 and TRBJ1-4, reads VTLLEQNPRWRLVPRGQAVNLRCILKNSQYPWMSWYQQDLQKQLQWLFTLRSPGDKEVKSLPGADYLATRVTDTELRLQVANMSQGRTLYCTCSLGLSNERLFFGHGTKLSVL.

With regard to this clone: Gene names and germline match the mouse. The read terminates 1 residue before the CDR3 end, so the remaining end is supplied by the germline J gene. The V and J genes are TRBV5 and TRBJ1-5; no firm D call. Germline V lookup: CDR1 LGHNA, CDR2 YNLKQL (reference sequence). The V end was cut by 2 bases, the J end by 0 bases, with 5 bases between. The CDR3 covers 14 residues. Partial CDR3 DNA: TGTGCCAGCAGCCAAAAATATAACAACCAGGCTCCGCTT. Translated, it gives CASSQKYNNQAPL. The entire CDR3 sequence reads CASSQKYNNQAPLF.

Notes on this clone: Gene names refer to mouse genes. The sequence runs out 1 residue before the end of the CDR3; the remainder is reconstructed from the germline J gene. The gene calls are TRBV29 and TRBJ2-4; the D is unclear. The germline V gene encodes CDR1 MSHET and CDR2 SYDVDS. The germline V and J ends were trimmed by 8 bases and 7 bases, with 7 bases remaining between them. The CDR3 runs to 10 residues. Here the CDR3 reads CASGGDTLYF. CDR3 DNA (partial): TGTGCTAGCGGCGGGGACACCTTGTAC.

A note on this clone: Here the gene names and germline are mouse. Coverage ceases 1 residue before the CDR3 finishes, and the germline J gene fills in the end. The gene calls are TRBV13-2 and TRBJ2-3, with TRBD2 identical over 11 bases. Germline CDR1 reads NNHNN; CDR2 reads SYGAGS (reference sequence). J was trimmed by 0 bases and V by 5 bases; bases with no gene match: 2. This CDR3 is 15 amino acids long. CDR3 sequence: CASGGTGGSAETLYF. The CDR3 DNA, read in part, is TGTGCCAGCGGGGGGACTGGGGGTAGTGCAGAAACGCTGTAT.

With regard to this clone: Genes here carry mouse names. CDR3 in amino acids: CGARDRGNTEVFF. Partial CDR3 DNA: TGTGGTGCTAGGGATCGGGGAAACACAGAAGTCTTC. This sequence joins TRBV20 and TRBJ1-1; D uncertain. The read finishes 1 residue shy of the CDR3 end, and the germline J gene is used to complete it. CDR1 is GFQATS and CDR2 is STVNSAI in the germline V gene. V was clipped by 0 bases and J by 1 base, with 6 bases between them. The CDR3 spans 13 residues.

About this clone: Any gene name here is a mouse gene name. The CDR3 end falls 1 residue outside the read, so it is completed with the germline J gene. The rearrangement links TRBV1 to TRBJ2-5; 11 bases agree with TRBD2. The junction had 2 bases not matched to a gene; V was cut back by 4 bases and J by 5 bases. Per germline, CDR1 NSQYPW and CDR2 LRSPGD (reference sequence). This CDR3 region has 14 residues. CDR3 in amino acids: CTCSVGTGGDTQYF. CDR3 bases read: TGCACCTGCAGTGTGGGGACTGGGGGAGACACCCAGTAC. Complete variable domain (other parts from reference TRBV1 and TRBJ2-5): VTLLEQNPRWRLVPRGQAVNLRCILKNSQYPWMSWYQQDLQKQLQWLFTLRSPGDKEVKSLPGADYLATRVTDTELRLQVANMSQGRTLYCTCSVGTGGDTQYFGPGTRLLVL.

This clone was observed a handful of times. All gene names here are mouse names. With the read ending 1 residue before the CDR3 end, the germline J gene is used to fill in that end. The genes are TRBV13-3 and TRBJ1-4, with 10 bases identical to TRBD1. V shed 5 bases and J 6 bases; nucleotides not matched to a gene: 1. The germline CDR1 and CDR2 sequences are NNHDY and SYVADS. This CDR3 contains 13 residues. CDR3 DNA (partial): TGTGCCAGCAGGGGGACAGGGGACGAAAGATTATTT. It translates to CASRGTGDERLF. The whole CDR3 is CASRGTGDERLFF. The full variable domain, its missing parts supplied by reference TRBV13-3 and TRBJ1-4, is EAAVTQSPRSKVAVTGGKVTLSCHQTNNHDYMYWYRQDTGHGLRLIHYSYVADSTEKGDIPDGYKASRPSQENFSLILELASLSQTAVYFCASRGTGDERLFFGHGTKLSVL.

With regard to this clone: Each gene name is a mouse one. The CDR3 bases that were read are TGTGCCAGCAGCTACCGGGTGCAAGACACCCAGTAC. Protein product: CASSYRVQDTQY. The whole CDR3 sequence reads CASSYRVQDTQYF. The chain joins TRBV4 to TRBJ2-5; D ambiguous. The CDR3 end falls 1 residue outside the read, so it is completed with the germline J gene. The CDR3 covers 13 residues. V lost 3 bases to trimming and J lost 3 bases, with 7 bases between them. Looked up from germline, CDR1 is LGHDT and CDR2 is YNNKQL (reference sequence).

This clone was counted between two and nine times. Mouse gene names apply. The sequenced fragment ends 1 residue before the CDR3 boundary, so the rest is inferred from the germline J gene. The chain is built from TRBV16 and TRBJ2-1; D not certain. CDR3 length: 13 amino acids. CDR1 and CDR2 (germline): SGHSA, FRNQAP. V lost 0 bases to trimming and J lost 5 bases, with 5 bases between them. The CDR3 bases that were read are TGTGCAAGCAGCTTAGATCGGAATGCTGAGCAGTTC. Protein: CASSLDRNAEQF. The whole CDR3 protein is CASSLDRNAEQFF.

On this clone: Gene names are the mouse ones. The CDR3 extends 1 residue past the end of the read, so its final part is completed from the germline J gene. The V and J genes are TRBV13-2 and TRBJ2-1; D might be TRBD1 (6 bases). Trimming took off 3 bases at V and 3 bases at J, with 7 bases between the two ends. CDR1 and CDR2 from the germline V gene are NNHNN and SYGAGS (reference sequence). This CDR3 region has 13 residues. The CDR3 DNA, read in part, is TGTGCCAGCGGTGTACAGGGCTATGCTGAGCAGTTC. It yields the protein CASGVQGYAEQF. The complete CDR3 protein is CASGVQGYAEQFF.

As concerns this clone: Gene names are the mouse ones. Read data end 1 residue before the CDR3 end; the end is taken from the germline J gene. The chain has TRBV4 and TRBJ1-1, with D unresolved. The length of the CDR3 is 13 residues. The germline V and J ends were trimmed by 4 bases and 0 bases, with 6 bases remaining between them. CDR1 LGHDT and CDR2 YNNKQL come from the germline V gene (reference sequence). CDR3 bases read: TGTGCCAGCAGCTCCATTGCAAACACAGAAGTCTTC. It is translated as CASSSIANTEVF. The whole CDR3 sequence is CASSSIANTEVFF.

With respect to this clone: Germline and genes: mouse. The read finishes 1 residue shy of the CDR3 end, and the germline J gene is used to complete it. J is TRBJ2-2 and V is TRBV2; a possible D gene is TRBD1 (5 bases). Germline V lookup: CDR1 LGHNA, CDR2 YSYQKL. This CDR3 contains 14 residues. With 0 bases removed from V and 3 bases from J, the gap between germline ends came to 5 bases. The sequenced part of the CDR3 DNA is TGTGCCAGCAGCCAAGAAGGGGACACCGGGCAGCTCTAC. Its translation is CASSQEGDTGQLY. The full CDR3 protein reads CASSQEGDTGQLYF.

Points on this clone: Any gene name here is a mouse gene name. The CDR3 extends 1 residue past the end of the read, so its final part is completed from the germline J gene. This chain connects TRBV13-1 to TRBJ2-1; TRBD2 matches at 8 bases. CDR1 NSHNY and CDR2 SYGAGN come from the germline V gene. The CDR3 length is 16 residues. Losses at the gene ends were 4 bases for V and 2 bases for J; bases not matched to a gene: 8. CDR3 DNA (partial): TGTGCCAGCAGTCCCCGGGGGGGCGCGGACTATGCTGAGCAGTTC. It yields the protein CASSPRGGADYAEQF. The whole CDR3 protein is CASSPRGGADYAEQFF.

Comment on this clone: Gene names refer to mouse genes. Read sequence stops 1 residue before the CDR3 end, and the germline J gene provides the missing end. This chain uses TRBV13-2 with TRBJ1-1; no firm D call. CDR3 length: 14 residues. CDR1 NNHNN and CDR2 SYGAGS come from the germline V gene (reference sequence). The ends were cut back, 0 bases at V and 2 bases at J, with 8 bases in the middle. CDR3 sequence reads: CASGDATGNTEVFF. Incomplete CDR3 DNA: TGTGCCAGCGGTGATGCCACGGGCAACACAGAAGTCTTC.

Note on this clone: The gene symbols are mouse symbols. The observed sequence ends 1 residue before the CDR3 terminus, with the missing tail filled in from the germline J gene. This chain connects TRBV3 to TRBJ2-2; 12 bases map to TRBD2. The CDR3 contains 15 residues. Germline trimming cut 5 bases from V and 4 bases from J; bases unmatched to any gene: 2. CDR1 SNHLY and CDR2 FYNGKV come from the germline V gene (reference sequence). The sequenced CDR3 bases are TGTGCCAGCAGCCCGGACTGGGGGGGCACCGGGCAGCTCTAC. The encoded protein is CASSPDWGGTGQLY. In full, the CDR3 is CASSPDWGGTGQLYF.

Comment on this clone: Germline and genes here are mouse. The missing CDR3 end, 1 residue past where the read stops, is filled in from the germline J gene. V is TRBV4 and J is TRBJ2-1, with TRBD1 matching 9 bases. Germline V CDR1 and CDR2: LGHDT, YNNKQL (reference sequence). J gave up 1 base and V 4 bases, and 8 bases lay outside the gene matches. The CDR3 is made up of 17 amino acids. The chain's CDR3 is CASSLGQGRRNYAEQFF. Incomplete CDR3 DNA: TGTGCCAGCAGCTTGGGACAGGGAAGGAGAAACTATGCTGAGCAGTTC.

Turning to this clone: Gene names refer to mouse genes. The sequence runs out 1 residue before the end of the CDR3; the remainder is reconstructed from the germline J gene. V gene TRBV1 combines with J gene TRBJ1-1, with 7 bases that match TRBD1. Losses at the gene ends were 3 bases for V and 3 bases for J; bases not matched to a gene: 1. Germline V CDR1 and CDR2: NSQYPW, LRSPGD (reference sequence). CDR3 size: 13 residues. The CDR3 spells CTCSAGQYTEVFF. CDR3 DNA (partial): TGCACCTGCAGTGCGGGACAGTACACAGAAGTCTTC.

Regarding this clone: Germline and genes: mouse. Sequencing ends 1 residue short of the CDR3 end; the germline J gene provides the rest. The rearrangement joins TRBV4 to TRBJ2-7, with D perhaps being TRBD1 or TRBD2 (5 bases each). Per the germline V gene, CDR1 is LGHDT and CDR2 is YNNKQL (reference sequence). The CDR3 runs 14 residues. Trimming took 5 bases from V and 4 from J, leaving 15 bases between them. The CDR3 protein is CASSPGWGSYEQYF. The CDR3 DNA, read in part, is TGTGCCAGCAGCCCCGGGTGGGGCTCTTATGAACAGTAC.

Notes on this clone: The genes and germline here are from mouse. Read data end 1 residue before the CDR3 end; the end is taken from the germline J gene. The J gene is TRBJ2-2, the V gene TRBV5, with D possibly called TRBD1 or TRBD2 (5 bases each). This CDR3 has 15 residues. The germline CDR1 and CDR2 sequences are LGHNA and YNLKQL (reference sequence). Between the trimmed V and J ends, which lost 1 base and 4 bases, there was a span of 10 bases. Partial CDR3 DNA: TGTGCCAGCAGCCAAGTCGGGGCAGGCACCGGGCAGCTCTAC. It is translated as CASSQVGAGTGQLY. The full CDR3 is CASSQVGAGTGQLYF.

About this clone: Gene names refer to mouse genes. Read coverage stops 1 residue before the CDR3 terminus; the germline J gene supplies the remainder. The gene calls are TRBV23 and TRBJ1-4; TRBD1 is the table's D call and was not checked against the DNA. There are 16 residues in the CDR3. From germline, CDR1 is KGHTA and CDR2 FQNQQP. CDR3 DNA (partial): TGCTCCAGCAGTCAATCGGGACAGGGGGCGGGGGAAAGATTATTT. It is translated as CSSSQSGQGAGERLF. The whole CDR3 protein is CSSSQSGQGAGERLFF.

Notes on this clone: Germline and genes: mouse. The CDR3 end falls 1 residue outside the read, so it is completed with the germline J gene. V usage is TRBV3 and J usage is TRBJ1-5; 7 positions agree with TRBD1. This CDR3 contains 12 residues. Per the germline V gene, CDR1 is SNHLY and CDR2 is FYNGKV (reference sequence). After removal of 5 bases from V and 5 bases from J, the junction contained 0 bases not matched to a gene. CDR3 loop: CASSTGDQAPLF. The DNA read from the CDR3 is TGTGCCAGCAGCACAGGGGACCAGGCTCCGCTT.

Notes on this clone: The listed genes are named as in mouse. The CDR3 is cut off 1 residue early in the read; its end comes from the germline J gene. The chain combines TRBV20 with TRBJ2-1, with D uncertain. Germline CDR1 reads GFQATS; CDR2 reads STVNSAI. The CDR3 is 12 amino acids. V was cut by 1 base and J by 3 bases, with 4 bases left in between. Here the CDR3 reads CGARGGYAEQFF. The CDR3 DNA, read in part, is TGTGGTGCTAGGGGGGGCTATGCTGAGCAGTTC.

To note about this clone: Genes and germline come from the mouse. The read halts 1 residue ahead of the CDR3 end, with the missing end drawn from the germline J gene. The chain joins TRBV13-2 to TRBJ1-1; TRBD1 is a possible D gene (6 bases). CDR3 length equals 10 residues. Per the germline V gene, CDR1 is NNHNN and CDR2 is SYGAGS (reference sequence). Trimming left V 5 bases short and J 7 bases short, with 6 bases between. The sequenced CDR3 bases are TGTGCCAGCGGGGACAGAGAAGTCTTC. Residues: CASGDREVF. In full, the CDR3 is CASGDREVFF.

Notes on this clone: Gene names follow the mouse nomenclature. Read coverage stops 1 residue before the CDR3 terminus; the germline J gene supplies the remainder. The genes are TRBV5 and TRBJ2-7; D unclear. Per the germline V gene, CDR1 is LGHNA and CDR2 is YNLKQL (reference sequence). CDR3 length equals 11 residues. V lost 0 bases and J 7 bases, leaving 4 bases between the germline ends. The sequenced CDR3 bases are TGTGCCAGCAGCCAAGAAACAGAACAGTAC. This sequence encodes CASSQETEQY. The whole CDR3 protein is CASSQETEQYF.

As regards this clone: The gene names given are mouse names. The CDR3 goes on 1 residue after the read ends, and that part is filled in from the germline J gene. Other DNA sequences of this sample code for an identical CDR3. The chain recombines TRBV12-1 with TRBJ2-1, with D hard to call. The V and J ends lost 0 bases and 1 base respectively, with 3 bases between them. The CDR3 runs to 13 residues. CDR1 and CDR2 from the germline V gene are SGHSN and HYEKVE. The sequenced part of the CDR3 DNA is TGTGCCAGCTCTCTCGGCAACTATGCTGAGCAGTTC. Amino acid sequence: CASSLGNYAEQF. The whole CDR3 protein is CASSLGNYAEQFF.

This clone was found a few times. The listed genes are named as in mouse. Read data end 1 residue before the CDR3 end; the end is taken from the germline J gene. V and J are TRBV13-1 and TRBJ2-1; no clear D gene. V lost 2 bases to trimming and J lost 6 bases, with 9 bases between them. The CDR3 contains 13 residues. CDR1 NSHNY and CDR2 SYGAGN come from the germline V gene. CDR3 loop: CASSDRSVAEQFF. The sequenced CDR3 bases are TGTGCCAGCAGTGACAGGTCGGTTGCTGAGCAGTTC.

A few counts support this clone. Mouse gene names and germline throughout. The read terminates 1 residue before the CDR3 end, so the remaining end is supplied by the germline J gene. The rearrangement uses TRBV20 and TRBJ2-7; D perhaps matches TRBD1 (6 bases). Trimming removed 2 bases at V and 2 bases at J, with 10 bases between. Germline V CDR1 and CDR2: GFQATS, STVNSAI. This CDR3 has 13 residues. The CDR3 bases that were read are TGTGGTGCTAGGAAGGGACAAACCTATGAACAGTAC. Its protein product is CGARKGQTYEQY. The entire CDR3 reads CGARKGQTYEQYF.